One and the same sample provided the 31 T cell receptor beta chains below, sequenced in a study of glioma-infiltrating T cells. TCR alpha and beta CDR3 regions were amplified from RNA using iRepertoire nested multiplex PCR. TCRdb recomputed calls from the multiplex PCR reads with MiXCR, one row per CDR3 protein. The data show around 93,000 distinct CDR3 sequences, 35% to 45% seen once. The material sequenced was glioma tissue, nonneoplastic brain tissue, or PBMCs (not recorded which). Every receptor here comes from a human donor with low-grade glioma or glioblastoma, undergoing nonglioma brain surgery, or in good health (not recorded which).

The chain combines TRBV20-1 with TRBJ2-4, with D hard to call. V lost 0 bases, J lost 0 bases, and 9 bases lay in between. Germline CDR1 and CDR2: DFQATT and SNEGSKA (reference sequence). This CDR3 region has 15 residues. The CDR3 DNA reads TGCAGTGCTAGAGATTTCCAGGAAGCCAAAAACATTCAGTACTTC. It specifies CSARDFQEAKNIQYF.

This clonotype showed up many times. The V call is TRBV19, the J call TRBJ2-1, with 7 nucleotides matching TRBD2. J gave up 9 bases and V 8 bases, and 4 bases lay outside the gene matches. The CDR3 is 11 residues long. CDR1 LNHDA and CDR2 SQIVND come from the germline V gene (reference sequence). The CDR3 spells CASGGGFEQFF. CDR3 sequence (DNA): TGTGCCAGTGGGGGAGGGTTTGAGCAGTTCTTC.

This clonotype was detected many times. V is TRBV2 and J is TRBJ2-3; the D call may be TRBD1 or TRBD2 (5 bases each). CDR3 size: 11 residues. The V gene lost 6 bases and the J gene lost 6 bases, with 7 bases spanning the gap. Germline V gene data show CDR1 as SNHLY and CDR2 as FYNNEI. CDR3 amino acids: CASRWGDTQYF. The CDR3 DNA follows: TGTGCCAGCAGATGGGGGGATACGCAGTATTTT.

This clonotype is deemed medium-sized. The chain recombines TRBV20-1 with TRBJ1-2; D unclear. Germline values: CDR1 DFQATT, CDR2 SNEGSKA (reference sequence). The CDR3 extends over 10 amino acids. Trimming left V 3 bases short and J 13 bases short, with 12 bases between. CDR3 DNA sequence: TGCAGTGCTAGGATGGGAGTACTCACCTTC. This gives the protein CSARMGVLTF.

This clonotype has a single count. V gene TRBV19 combines with J gene TRBJ2-5; 7 bases are shared with TRBD1. This CDR3 has 16 amino acids. V shed 5 bases, J shed 2 bases, and the junction held 11 bases outside the gene matches. Germline-derived CDR1 and CDR2 are LNHDA and SQIVND (reference sequence). The chain's CDR3 is CASSAKGAMGQETQYF. Written as DNA, the CDR3 is TGTGCCAGTAGTGCCAAGGGGGCCATGGGACAAGAGACCCAGTACTTC. The full variable domain, rest sourced from reference TRBV19 and TRBJ2-5, is DGGITQSPKYLFRKEGQNVTLSCEQNLNHDAMYWYRQDPGQGLRLIYYSQIVNDFQKGDIAEGYSVSREKKESFPLTVTSAQKNPTAFYLCASSAKGAMGQETQYFGPGTRLLVL.

Remarks on this clonotype: This likely comes from a read error, as the CDR3 has no conserved phenylalanine or tryptophan at its end. The V and J genes are TRBV28 and TRBJ2-1, with D uncertain. Germline assignment: CDR1 MDHEN and CDR2 SYDVKM. This CDR3 is built from 12 residues. The CDR3 is CASSLELHEQFL. CDR3 DNA sequence: TGTGCAAGCAGTCTTGAGTTGCACGAGCAGTTCCTC.

As to this clonotype: A much larger clone lies a single base off, so this may be a read error. DNA for the CDR3: TGTTCCAGTAGTTACAGGACTAGCGGCTACGAGCAGTACTTC. Amino acid sequence: CSSSYRTSGYEQYF. The V gene is TRBV19, the J gene TRBJ2-7, with 10 bases identical to TRBD2. CDR1 is LNHDA, CDR2 SQIVND, per germline (reference sequence). The CDR3 covers 14 residues.

This clonotype has ten or more counts. This chain joins TRBV9 and TRBJ2-3, with 11 bases that match TRBD2. Trimming removed 0 bases from V and 1 base from J; junction bases left unmatched: 4. Germline V CDR1 and CDR2: SGDLS, YYNGEE. CDR3 length: 17 residues. The chain's CDR3 is CASSVGLAGGRTDTQYF. For the CDR3, the DNA is TGTGCCAGCAGCGTAGGTCTAGCGGGGGGCCGCACAGATACGCAGTATTTT.

As for this clonotype: This may be a read error, as it is one base from a much larger clone. The V call is TRBV12-3 or TRBV12-4, the J call TRBJ1-5; 10 nucleotides agree with TRBD1. The CDR3 totals 16 residues. V lost 2 bases to trimming and J lost 7 bases; unmatched junction nucleotides: 8. The CDR3 DNA is TGTGCCAGCAGTTTAAGTTCCGGGACAGGGGTCCAGCCCCAGCATTTT. Translation gives CASSLSSGTGVQPQHF.

This clonotype has only a few counts. A much larger clone sits a single nucleotide away, making a read error possible. The chain carries TRBV5-4 and TRBJ2-7; 12 bases fit TRBD1. V lost 3 bases and J lost 0; bases outside the gene matches: 13. The CDR3 consists of 19 residues. Germline CDR1 and CDR2: SGHNT and YYREEE (reference sequence). Here the CDR3 reads CASSSLVAGTGGGSYEQYF. The CDR3 DNA follows: TGTGCCAGCAGCTCTTTAGTGGCGGGGACAGGGGGCGGCTCCTACGAGCAGTACTTC.

Concerning this clonotype itself: A clone one base away is much larger, so this may be a read error. The J gene is TRBJ1-5, the V gene TRBV30; 8 bases agree with TRBD1. The ends lost 3 bases at V and 6 bases at J; junction bases unmatched: 7. The length of the CDR3 is 14 residues. CDR1 GTSNPN and CDR2 SVGIG come from the germline V gene (reference sequence). CDR3 nucleotide sequence: TGTGCCTGGAGGGACAGGGTGGGTCCTCAGCCCCAGCATTTT. It is translated as CAWRDRVGPQPQHF. The full variable domain, in which reference TRBV30 and TRBJ1-5 provide the parts outside the CDR3, is SQTIHQWPATLVQPVGSPLSLECTVEGTSNPNLYWYRQAAGRGLQLLFYSVGIGQISSEVPQNLSASRPQDRQFILSSKKLLLSDSGFYLCAWRDRVGPQPQHFGDGTRLSIL.

Many counts were recorded for this clonotype. The J gene is TRBJ2-5, the V gene TRBV20-1; TRBD2 matches 10 bases. The CDR3 has 17 amino acids. Germline V gene sequence: CDR1 DFQATT, CDR2 SNEGSKA (reference sequence). J gave up 0 bases and V 6 bases, and 13 bases lay outside the gene matches. The CDR3 region is CSAIPGSGGANQETQYF. Written as DNA, the CDR3 is TGCAGTGCCATCCCGGGGAGCGGGGGGGCCAACCAAGAGACCCAGTACTTC.

This clonotype was counted once. V usage is TRBV5-6 and J usage is TRBJ1-2; no definite D call. The CDR3 has 15 amino acids. The germline V and J ends were trimmed by 1 base and 3 bases, with 13 bases remaining between them. CDR1 and CDR2 from the germline V gene are SGHDT and YYEEEE. In DNA form, the CDR3 reads TGTGCCAGCAGCTTGACACCAGCAGCTTACTATGGCTACACCTTC. Encoded protein: CASSLTPAAYYGYTF.

This clonotype came up many times. V is TRBV11-2 and J is TRBJ1-5, with unresolved D. The CDR3 length is 13 residues. V lost 3 bases and J 0 bases, leaving 3 bases between the germline ends. CDR1 SGHAT and CDR2 FQNNGV come from the germline V gene. CDR3 DNA: TGTGCCAGCAGCTTCGATAGCAATCAGCCCCAGCATTTT. Translation: CASSFDSNQPQHF.

This clonotype was seen at least ten times. The rearrangement uses TRBV2 and TRBJ2-1; D ambiguous. The germline V gene encodes CDR1 SNHLY and CDR2 FYNNEI. The CDR3 extends over 13 amino acids. The V gene lost 2 bases and the J gene lost 8 bases, with 10 bases spanning the gap. The CDR3 here is CASSERPRYEQFF. Here the CDR3 DNA reads TGTGCCAGCAGTGAACGTCCCCGCTATGAGCAGTTCTTC.

Notes on this clonotype: A read error may produce the germline difference seen at one junction end. The V and J genes are TRBV28 and TRBJ2-5; the D call may be TRBD1 or TRBD2 (5 bases each). The germline gives CDR1 MDHEN, CDR2 SYDVKM. This CDR3 contains 14 residues. CDR3 in amino acids: CASRERTAKETQYF. In DNA form, the CDR3 reads TGCGCCAGCAGGGAGCGGACGGCCAAGGAGACCCAGTACTTC.

At least ten counts were recorded for this clonotype. CDR3 nucleotides: TGTGCCAGCTCACCCCTGGACAGGGGCTCTAATTCACCCCTCCACTTT. It specifies CASSPLDRGSNSPLHF. This chain joins TRBV18 and TRBJ1-6, with TRBD1 matching over 9 bases. This CDR3 is 16 amino acids long. In germline, CDR1 is KGHSH, CDR2 LQKENI. V lost 3 bases, J lost 6 bases, and 6 bases stayed unmatched. Full variable domain (rest looked up from reference TRBV18 and TRBJ1-6): NAGVMQNPRHLVRRRGQEARLRCSPMKGHSHVYWYRQLPEEGLKFMVYLQKENIIDESGMPKERFSAEFPKEGPSILRIQQVVRGDSAAYFCASSPLDRGSNSPLHFGNGTRLTVT.

About this clonotype: The junction departs from the called germline gene at one end, perhaps through a read error. V is TRBV6-4 and J is TRBJ1-1, with 8 bases identical to TRBD1. CDR1 and CDR2 (germline): MRHNA, SNTAGT. The CDR3 covers 14 residues. The CDR3, as DNA: TGTGCCAGCAGCATCCTACAGGGGGTCACTAAAGCTTTCTTT. This gives the protein CASSILQGVTKAFF.

As concerns this clonotype: Germline is not matched at one junction end, which may reflect a read error. CDR3 nucleotides: TGTGCCAGCAGCCCTACCGGCGGAGGCGCCTACGAGCAGTACTTC. Translation: CASSPTGGGAYEQYF. V is TRBV4-1 and J is TRBJ2-7; possibly TRBD2 for D (5 bases). Germline CDR1 and CDR2: MGHRA and YSYEKL. CDR3 length: 15 residues.

The rearrangement links TRBV2 to TRBJ2-7, with TRBD1 identical over 7 bases. This CDR3 comprises 13 residues. The V segment lost 11 bases and the J segment 2 bases; nucleotides outside the gene matches: 9. Looked up from germline, CDR1 is SNHLY and CDR2 is FYNNEI. CDR3 bases: TGTGCCGTCAGTGACGACAGGGCCTACGAGCAGTACTTC. This codes for CAVSDDRAYEQYF.

A note on this clonotype: Germline and junction disagree at one end, which may indicate a read error. This chain uses TRBV20-1 with TRBJ2-3; D call uncertain. Germline CDR1 and CDR2: DFQATT and SNEGSKA (reference sequence). The CDR3 runs to 15 residues. CDR3 protein: CSASSLVLITDTQYF. CDR3 bases: TGCAGTGCTAGCTCCCTCGTGCTTATCACAGATACGCAGTACTTT.

This clonotype was recorded at least ten times. The chain employs TRBV6-2 or TRBV6-3 and TRBJ2-1; D uncertain. The CDR3 length is 16 residues. The germline gives CDR1 MNHEY, CDR2 SVGEGT. V lost 4 bases and J 3 bases, leaving 16 bases between the germline ends. Written as DNA, the CDR3 is TGTGCCAGCAGTTCCCCCCTATCCTTGAACTACAATGAGCAGTTCTTC. Translation: CASSSPLSLNYNEQFF.

This clonotype was observed once. This may come from a read error, since a much larger clone is one base off. The V call is TRBV11-2, the J call TRBJ1-6; D is uncertain. The CDR3 length is 13 residues. Germline V gene lookup returns CDR1 SGHAT and CDR2 FQNNGV. The ends were cut back, 1 base at V and 9 bases at J, with 7 bases in the middle. CDR3 sequence: CASSLVMGSPLHF. The CDR3 DNA is TGTGCCAGCAGCTTAGTCATGGGTTCACCCCTCCACTTT.

This clonotype was detected many times. The chain carries TRBV7-2 and TRBJ2-2; D ambiguous. Germline-derived CDR1 and CDR2 are SGHTA and FQGNSA. CDR3 length: 14 residues. V was pared by 1 base and J by 4 bases, with 7 bases between. The CDR3: CASSLVSTTGELFF. In DNA, the CDR3 is TGTGCCAGCAGCTTAGTTTCGACCACCGGGGAGCTGTTTTTT.

Remarks on this clonotype: This may be a read error: a much more frequent sequence differs by one nucleotide. V is TRBV20-1 and J is TRBJ2-5; tentatively, D is TRBD2 (6 bases). The CDR3 is 14 residues long. The V gene's germline CDR1 is DFQATT and CDR2 SNEGSKA (reference sequence). The CDR3 nucleotides read TGCAGTGCTAGAAACCGGGACTTTCAAGAGACCCGGTACTTC. As protein: CSARNRDFQETRYF.

This clonotype was detected many times. The J gene is TRBJ2-7, the V gene TRBV27; D not certain. CDR1 MNHEY and CDR2 SMNVEV come from the germline V gene (reference sequence). The CDR3 runs 14 residues. V lost 1 base, J lost 2 bases, and 9 bases lay in between. The CDR3: CASSLFGLTYEQYF. The CDR3 DNA reads TGTGCCAGCAGTTTATTTGGGTTAACCTACGAGCAGTACTTC.

This clonotype came up many times. The rearrangement uses TRBV29-1 and TRBJ1-2, with D unresolved. Deletions cut 2 bases from V and 5 bases from J, with 12 bases between. CDR3 length: 13 amino acids. From germline, CDR1 is SQVTM and CDR2 ANQGSEA. CDR3 DNA: TGCAGCGTTGAATTTTGGCAAGGGTATGGCTACACCTTC. The encoded protein is CSVEFWQGYGYTF.

This clonotype was seen many times. The CDR3 sequence: CASSAGRPRTEAFF. The CDR3 region has the DNA TGTGCCAGTAGTGCAGGACGTCCCCGCACTGAAGCTTTCTTT. V and J are TRBV19 and TRBJ1-1; D is uncertain. Germline V CDR1 and CDR2: LNHDA, SQIVND (reference sequence). The CDR3 has 14 amino acids. V was trimmed by 5 bases and J by 4 bases, leaving 14 bases between them. The entire variable domain, with the rest obtained from reference TRBV19 and TRBJ1-1, is as follows: DGGITQSPKYLFRKEGQNVTLSCEQNLNHDAMYWYRQDPGQGLRLIYYSQIVNDFQKGDIAEGYSVSREKKESFPLTVTSAQKNPTAFYLCASSAGRPRTEAFFGQGTRLTVV.

About this clonotype: This may stem from a read error, because a much larger clone lies one nucleotide away. The V and J genes are TRBV5-1 and TRBJ2-1; D could derive from TRBD1 or TRBD2 (5 bases each). V shed 4 bases and J shed 7 bases, with 12 bases lying between them. This CDR3 is 13 amino acids long. Germline loops: CDR1 SGHRS, CDR2 YFSETQ. In DNA, the CDR3 is TGCGCCAGCAGCCCGGTGTGGGGGAATGAGCAGTTCTTC. This codes for CASSPVWGNEQFF.

The CDR3 sequence: CAWSVGDYEQYF. The CDR3 nucleotides are TGTGCCTGGAGTGTAGGGGACTACGAGCAGTACTTC. The chain has TRBV30 and TRBJ2-7; D may be TRBD1 (5 bases). The CDR3 runs to 12 residues. Trimming removed 0 bases at V and 3 bases at J, with 6 bases between. From germline, CDR1 is GTSNPN and CDR2 SVGIG (reference sequence).

This clonotype has only a few counts. This chain links TRBV29-1 with TRBJ2-4; no reliable D call. The CDR3 contains 14 residues. From germline, CDR1 is SQVTM and CDR2 ANQGSEA. Deletions cut 5 bases from V and 13 bases from J, with 24 bases between. The DNA of the CDR3 is TGCAGCGTTTTTAACCCCGATAATAAAGGTTTCCAGTACTTC. This translates into CSVFNPDNKGFQYF. The full variable domain, with the rest looked up from reference TRBV29-1 and TRBJ2-4, is SAVISQKPSRDICQRGTSLTIQCQVDSQVTMMFWYRQQPGQSLTLIATANQGSEATYESGFVIDKFPISRPNLTFSTLTVSNMSPEDSSIYLCSVFNPDNKGFQYFGAGTRLSVL.